Below, one T cell receptor beta chain is given with its context. This sample is drawn from a study of cytomegalovirus exposure and HLA in healthy donors. Germline-derived CDR1 and CDR2 are SGHVS and FQNEAQ. Trimming took off 3 bases at V and 4 bases at J, with 12 bases between the two ends. This CDR3 spans 14 amino acids. The PCR had 60 Vbeta and 13 Jbeta primers. Using immunoSEQ multiplex PCR, the repertoire was profiled, and TCRdb retains in-frame clones only, with some absent. The sample carries approximately 100,000 clones, over 65% recorded once. This rearrangement joins TRBV7-8 to TRBJ1-2; no clear D. Sequences were obtained from PBMCs. This receptor was obtained from a female donor in good health and CMV-seronegative. CDR3 amino acids: CASSLRRILYGYTF. As DNA, the CDR3 is TGTGCCAGCAGCTTGAGAAGAATCCTCTATGGCTACACCTTC. The full variable domain, with the rest looked up from reference TRBV7-8 and TRBJ1-2, is GAGVSQSPRYKVAKRGQDVALRCDPISGHVSLFWYQQALGQGPEFLTYFQNEAQLDKSGLPSDRFFAERPEGSVSTLKIQRTQQEDSAVYLCASSLRRILYGYTFGSGTRLTVV.